This TCR beta chain was retrieved from a study of T cell responses to AZD1222 COVID-19 vaccine. Clones were read by immunoSEQ multiplex PCR, and TCRdb kept only the in-frame ones, dropping some. The table shows 90,000 to 120,000 clones, with roughly 88% occurring only once. This CDR3 is built from 14 residues. From germline, CDR1 is KGHDR and CDR2 SFDVKD. Trimming stripped 8 bases from V and 5 bases from J, with 17 bases between. This clonotype originated in an adult in good health. This rearrangement joins TRBV24-1 to TRBJ1-2; the D gene is possibly TRBD1 (5 bases). The specimen was peripheral blood, collected on day 0 of AZD1222 vaccination. CDR3: CATTTGDSPYGYTF. The CDR3 region has the DNA TGTGCCACCACCACCGGCGACAGTCCATATGGCTACACCTTC.